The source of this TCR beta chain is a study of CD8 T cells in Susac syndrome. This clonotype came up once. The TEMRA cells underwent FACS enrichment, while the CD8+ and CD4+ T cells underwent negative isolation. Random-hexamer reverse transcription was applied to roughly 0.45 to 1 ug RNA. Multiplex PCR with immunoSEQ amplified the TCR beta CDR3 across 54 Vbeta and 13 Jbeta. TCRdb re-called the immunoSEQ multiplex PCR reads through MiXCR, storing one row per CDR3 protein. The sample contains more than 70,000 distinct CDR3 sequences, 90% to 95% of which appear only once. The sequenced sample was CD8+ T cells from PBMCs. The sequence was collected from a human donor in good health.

The CDR3 region has the DNA TGTGCCACCAGCAGGCCATCCATGAAGGGACAGTTAGAGACCCAGTACTTC. This codes for CATSRPSMKGQLETQYF. The genes are TRBV15 and TRBJ2-5, with 7 bases lining up with TRBD1. The V gene end was trimmed by 3 bases and the J gene end by 4 bases; junction bases not matched to a gene: 14. The germline gives CDR1 LNHNV, CDR2 YYDKDF (reference sequence). CDR3 length: 17 amino acids.